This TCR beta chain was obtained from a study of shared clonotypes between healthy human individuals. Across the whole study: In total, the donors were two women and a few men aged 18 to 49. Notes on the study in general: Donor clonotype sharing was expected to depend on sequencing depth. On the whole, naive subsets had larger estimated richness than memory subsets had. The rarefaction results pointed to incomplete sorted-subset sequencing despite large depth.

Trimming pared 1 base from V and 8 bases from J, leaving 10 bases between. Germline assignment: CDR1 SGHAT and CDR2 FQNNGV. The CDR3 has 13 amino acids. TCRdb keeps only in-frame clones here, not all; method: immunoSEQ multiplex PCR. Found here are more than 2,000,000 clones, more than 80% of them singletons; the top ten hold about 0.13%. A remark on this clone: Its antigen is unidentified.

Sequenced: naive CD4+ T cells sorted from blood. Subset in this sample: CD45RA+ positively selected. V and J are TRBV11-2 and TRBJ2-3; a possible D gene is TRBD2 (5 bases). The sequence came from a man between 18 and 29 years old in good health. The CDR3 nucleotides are TGTGCCAGCAGCTTAGTTACCGGAGGTACGCAGTATTTT. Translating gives CASSLVTGGTQYF.